This T cell receptor (beta chain) was profiled in a study of lymphopenia after photon versus proton radiotherapy. For this clone: Its antigen is currently unknown.

Study-level points and caveats: Under photons, naive T cells and diversity fell while effector/memory populations rose. After the lymphocyte nadir, photon-treated repertoires showed oligoclonal expansion, especially of CD8+ Temra cells. Post-nadir TCR diversity decline inversely tracked overall survival among those who died.

Generated by immunoSEQ multiplex PCR, the TCRdb table keeps only in-frame clones and is missing some. The profile covers about 12,000 clones, with less than 90% appearing a single time and around 3.3% taken by the ten largest. The source is a man aged 60-69 years with pancreatic cancer. Sample: peripheral blood, taken from a patient treated with photon-based radiotherapy.

The CDR3 is CASNRDSNYGYTF. The DNA of the CDR3 is TGTGCCAGCAACCGGGACAGTAACTATGGCTACACCTTC. This chain connects TRBV9 to TRBJ1-2; 7 bases line up with TRBD1. The germline V gene has CDR1 SGDLS and CDR2 YYNGEE. Trimming cost V 6 bases and J 1 base; bases outside gene matches: 3. The CDR3 has 13 amino acids. Supplemented by reference TRBV9 and TRBJ1-2, the full variable domain reads DSGVTQTPKHLITATGQRVTLRCSPRSGDLSVYWYQQSLDQGLQFLIQYYNGEERAKGNILERFSAQQFPDLHSELNLSSLELGDSALYFCASNRDSNYGYTFGSGTRLTVV.